This T cell receptor (beta chain) was profiled in a study of OX40 agonist ivuxolimab in advanced cancers. The wider study: Ivuxolimab, which is an agonistic anti-OX40 (CD134) antibody, was administered to the patients.

People who had autoimmune disease history or systemic immunosuppression were excluded. Trimming cost V 4 bases and J 2 bases; bases outside gene matches: 4. This CDR3 is 15 amino acids long. From germline, CDR1 is SNHLY and CDR2 FYNNEI. Sequenced by immunoSEQ multiplex PCR; TCRdb stores in-frame clones only, minus some. The sample includes tens of thousands of clones, about nine tenths of them seen just once. V and J are TRBV2 and TRBJ2-1; the match to TRBD2 covers 8 bases. The source of this sequence is an adult with an advanced solid tumor such as melanoma, head and neck, liver or kidney cancer. Material: CD4+ or CD8+ T cells sorted from blood, obtained in a trial of the OX40 agonist ivuxolimab. The CDR3 DNA sequence: TGTGCCAGCAGTGTTAGCGGGACGGCCTACAATGAGCAGTTCTTC. Its translation: CASSVSGTAYNEQFF.